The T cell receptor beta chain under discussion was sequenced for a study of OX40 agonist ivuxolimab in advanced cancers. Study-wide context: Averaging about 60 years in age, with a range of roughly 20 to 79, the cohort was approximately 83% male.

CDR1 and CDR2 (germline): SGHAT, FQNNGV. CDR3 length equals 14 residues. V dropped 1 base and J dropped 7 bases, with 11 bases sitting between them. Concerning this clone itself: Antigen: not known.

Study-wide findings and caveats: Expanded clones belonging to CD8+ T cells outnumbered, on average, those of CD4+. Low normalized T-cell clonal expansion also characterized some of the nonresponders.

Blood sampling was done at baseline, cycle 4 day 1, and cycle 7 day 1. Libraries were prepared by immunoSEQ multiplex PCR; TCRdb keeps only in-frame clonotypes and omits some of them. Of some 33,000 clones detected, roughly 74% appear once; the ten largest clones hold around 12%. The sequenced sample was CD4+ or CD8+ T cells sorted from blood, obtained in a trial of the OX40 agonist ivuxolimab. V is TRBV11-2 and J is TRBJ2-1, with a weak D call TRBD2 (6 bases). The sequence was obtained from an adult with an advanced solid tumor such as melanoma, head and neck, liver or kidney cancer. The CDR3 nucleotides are TGTGCCAGCAGCTTAGTTAGCGGTTTAAATGAGCAGTTCTTC. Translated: CASSLVSGLNEQFF.